The clone carrying this T cell receptor beta chain was observed at least ten times. Its antigen is not identified. Not enrolled were patients with uncontrolled infection, other autoimmune disease, pregnancy or lactation. PBMCs were derived from about 9.1 ml fresh peripheral blood. Germline V gives CDR1 MNHEY, CDR2 SMNVEV (reference sequence). CDR3 length equals 14 residues. The V end lost 6 bases, the J end lost 1 base, and 12 bases lay between the germline ends. The sample comes from a study of T cells in Graves' hyperthyroidism and ophthalmopathy. Regarding the study as a whole: Before onset, ophthalmopathy was predicted by the model a median approximately 6.5 months earlier. Peripheral blood also featured most of the thyroid clonotypes expanded above 0.001.

Using RNA transcripts as the source, TCR beta CDR3 regions were amplified. When the TCR CDR3 underwent first-round RT-PCR, the HTBI primer set was used. TCRdb fed the multiplex PCR reads into MiXCR, producing one record per CDR3 protein. The data contain roughly 510,000 distinct CDR3 sequences, about a fifth of them seen just once; the ten biggest clones take up about a quarter. The sample consisted of blood. The chain combines TRBV27 with TRBJ2-5, with unresolved D. The TCR was taken from a man aged 18-30 years with Graves' hyperthyroidism. The DNA for the CDR3 is TGTGCCAGCAGCCCCTCCCTCGGCCAAGAGACCCAGTACTTC. Translated, it gives CASSPSLGQETQYF.